One T cell receptor beta chain is described in this entry. CD8+CD57+ cell expansion had been shown by flow cytometry in patients chosen for sequencing. Patients had not yet gotten any therapy when their blood was taken for sampling. Genomic DNA provided the template from which TCR beta VDJ and CDR3 profiles were obtained. TCRdb processed the reads anew with MiXCR; each CDR3 protein has one entry. The sample has roughly 160,000 distinct CDR3 sequences, roughly two thirds seen once; the top ten hold 40% to 60%. These data are taken from a study of CD8+CD57+ T cells in acquired aplastic anemia. The sample taken for sequencing was sorted CD4+, CD8+, or CD8+CD57+ T cells (not recorded which) from PBMCs. The receptor comes from a human donor with aplastic anemia.

The CDR3 nucleotides read TGTGCCAGCCGCAGACGCCACGAGCAGTACTTC. This gives the protein CASRRRHEQYF. The chain employs TRBV2 and TRBJ2-7; unclear D gene. Germline loops: CDR1 SNHLY, CDR2 FYNNEI. This CDR3 is 11 amino acids long. V was pared by 8 bases and J by 5 bases, with 10 bases between.